The rows below give T cell receptor beta chains drawn from one sample of a study of CD8 T cells in Susac syndrome. TCRdb re-called the immunoSEQ multiplex PCR reads with MiXCR, one entry per CDR3 protein. The sample yields some 190,000 distinct CDR3 sequences, approximately 94% seen once. The sample comprised CD4+ T cells from PBMCs. These receptor sequences come from a human donor with multiple sclerosis. Each CDR3 is given without its conserved first and last residue. Fields, in order: J gene, V gene, CDR3 protein.

TRBJ1-6,TRBV15,ATSSRQGPNSPLH
TRBJ2-1,TRBV20-1,SAFRDTEQF
TRBJ2-5,TRBV4-3,ASSQDKGGQETQY
TRBJ1-1,TRBV28,ASKPGRLMNTEAF
TRBJ2-2,TRBV2,ASSDPTWTGPGELF
TRBJ1-5,TRBV6-6,ASSPDGGWGNQPQH
TRBJ1-2,TRBV3-1,ASSRGQDNYGYT
TRBJ2-5,TRBV29-1,SVDQVSETQY
TRBJ2-2,TRBV18,ASSPRGIGELF
TRBJ2-6,TRBV5-1,ASSRPPSGANVLT
TRBJ1-4,TRBV3-1,ASSQVGVSEKLF
TRBJ2-1,TRBV3-1,ASSHSLTSGGGAKRVTEQF
TRBJ2-3,TRBV7-8,ASSLQPTSTDTQY
TRBJ1-1,TRBV5-1,ASSLAGGRGTEAF
TRBJ2-5,TRBV29-1,SVVGGGETQY
TRBJ2-7,TRBV30,AWAPGTGYYEQY
TRBJ1-2,TRBV29-1,SVDVTGAGYGYT
TRBJ2-2,TRBV29-1,SVDRGHTGELF
TRBJ2-7,TRBV27,ASSLQGSEQY
TRBJ1-6,TRBV6-5,ASSYLGGTGGTPLH
TRBJ1-5,TRBV20-1,SAGAVDQPQH
TRBJ2-2,TRBV29-1,SATGKEWTGELF
TRBJ1-6,TRBV9,ASSGPTGSGSPLH
TRBJ2-2,TRBV29-1,SVKGLAGSTGELF
TRBJ1-6,TRBV12-3/TRBV12-4,ASSGLQGSHSPLH
TRBJ1-1,TRBV19,ASMDQSAGTSEAF
TRBJ1-1,TRBV7-9,ASSLASGTTNTEAF
TRBJ2-1,TRBV6-2/TRBV6-3,ASSRPGGEQF
TRBJ1-6,TRBV29-1,SVFTGNSPLH
TRBJ1-1,TRBV7-3,ASSLDGHTEAF
TRBJ2-5,TRBV15,ATSRGRQETQY
TRBJ1-2,TRBV30,AWSPRDHTYGYT
TRBJ1-3,TRBV30,AWAPGGNTIY
TRBJ1-4,TRBV29-1,SVAHRVNEKLF
TRBJ2-4,TRBV2,ASNESWIAKNIQY
TRBJ2-4,TRBV2,ASSDPQGADIQY
TRBJ1-2,TRBV30,AWSLDSYGYT
TRBJ1-1,TRBV29-1,SVWQNTEAF
TRBJ1-1,TRBV29-1,SGNRQGMNTEAF
TRBJ2-2,TRBV7-8,AITPRTGNTGELF
TRBJ2-2,TRBV14,ASSPQVTGELF
TRBJ2-6,TRBV30,AWSALNSGANVLT
TRBJ2-5,TRBV2,ASNRGTQQETQY
TRBJ2-7,TRBV7-8,ASSRGSGTSTYEQY
TRBJ2-3,TRBV6-5,ASSYSTPLVSDTQY